This TCR beta chain was observed in a study of CD4 T cells in relation to SARS-CoV-2 and coronaviruses. About the study: After roughly 11 days of antigen culture, PBMC TCR beta CDR3s were sequenced.

CDR1 LNHDA and CDR2 SQIVND come from the germline V gene (reference sequence). Unmatched junction bases numbered 3, after V lost 2 bases and J lost 5 bases. The CDR3 covers 16 residues. Regarding this clone: Its target is unknown.

TCRdb keeps only in-frame clones here, not all; method: immunoSEQ multiplex PCR. This sample has tens of thousands of clones, with over 75% found just once. This clonotype originated in an adult with COVID-19. The sequenced material came from naive CD4+ T cells from PBMCs, cultured in vitro. Subset: naive CD4+ T cells isolated by negative enrichment. The chain couples TRBV19 to TRBJ2-3, with 14 nucleotides matching TRBD2. The CDR3 spells CASSIPGTSGRDTQYF. The DNA for the CDR3 is TGTGCCAGTAGTATACCCGGGACTAGCGGGAGAGATACGCAGTATTTT.